What follows is one TCR beta chain and its context. Primers included in the PCR were 60 Vbeta and 13 Jbeta primers. The data were produced by immunoSEQ multiplex PCR, yet TCRdb's version contains in-frame clones alone and is incomplete. The sample lists 150,000 or so clones, approximately 84% occurring once. The data were taken from a study of cytomegalovirus exposure and HLA in healthy donors. Sequenced sample: PBMCs. The clonotype comes from a man aged 30 to 45 in good health and CMV-seropositive.

The CDR3 protein is CASKGTSGRSPQYF. In nucleotides, the CDR3 is TGTGCCAGCAAAGGGACTAGCGGGAGATCCCCCCAGTACTTC. J is TRBJ2-7 and V is TRBV6-5; the match to TRBD2 covers 14 bases. The V gene end was trimmed by 7 bases and the J gene end by 10 bases; junction bases not matched to a gene: 9. CDR1 and CDR2 (germline): MNHEY, SVGAGI. The CDR3 has 14 amino acids.